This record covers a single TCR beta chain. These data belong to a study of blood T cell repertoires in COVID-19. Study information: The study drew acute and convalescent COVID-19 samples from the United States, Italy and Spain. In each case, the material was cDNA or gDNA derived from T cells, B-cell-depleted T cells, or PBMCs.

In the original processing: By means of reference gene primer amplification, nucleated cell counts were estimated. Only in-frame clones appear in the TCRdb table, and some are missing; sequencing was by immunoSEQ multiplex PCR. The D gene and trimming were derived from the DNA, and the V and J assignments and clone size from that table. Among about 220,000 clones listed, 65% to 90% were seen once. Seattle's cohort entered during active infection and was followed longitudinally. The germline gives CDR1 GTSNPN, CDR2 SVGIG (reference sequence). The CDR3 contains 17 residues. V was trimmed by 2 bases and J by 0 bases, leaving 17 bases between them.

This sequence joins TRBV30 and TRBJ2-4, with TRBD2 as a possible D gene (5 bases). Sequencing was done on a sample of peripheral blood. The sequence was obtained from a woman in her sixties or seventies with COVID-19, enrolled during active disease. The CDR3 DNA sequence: TGTGCCTGGAGTCATACCGGGAAGAACTTAGCCAAAAACATTCAGTACTTC. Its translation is CAWSHTGKNLAKNIQYF. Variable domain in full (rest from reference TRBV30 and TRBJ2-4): SQTIHQWPATLVQPVGSPLSLECTVEGTSNPNLYWYRQAAGRGLQLLFYSVGIGQISSEVPQNLSASRPQDRQFILSSKKLLLSDSGFYLCAWSHTGKNLAKNIQYFGAGTRLSVL.